Listed here are 19 T cell receptor beta chains from one sample, sequenced in a study of blood T cell repertoires in COVID-19 (dated by TCRdb to 2019 to 2021). Receptor amplification or capture employed the immunoSEQ multiplex PCR assay. Entries here come from immuneACCESS through TCRdb and include only in-frame sequences with V and J called. Some clones fail to appear in such tables; in the studies checked, an unresolved V gene covers under half of the shortfall, and the cause of the remainder is unknown. For this sample the table gives around 370,000 clones, of which 75% to 90% were detected only once. About 6% of the sample goes to the ten largest clones. Sequencing used peripheral blood. These receptors were taken from a woman aged 45-59 years with COVID-19, enrolled during active disease.

The rearrangement links TRBV7-2 to TRBJ2-7; D possibly corresponds to TRBD2 (6 bases). CDR1 is SGHTA, CDR2 FQGNSA, per germline. The CDR3 length is 16 residues. V lost 4 bases to trimming and J lost 5 bases, with 21 bases between them. The CDR3 DNA sequence: TGTGCCAGCAGCTCCTACGCGGGAATTCGGGGCGACGAGCAGTACTTC. Its translation: CASSSYAGIRGDEQYF.

The J gene is TRBJ1-1, the V gene TRBV5-1; no clear D. From germline, CDR1 is SGHRS and CDR2 YFSETQ. V lost 7 bases to trimming and J lost 2 bases, with 9 bases between them. The CDR3 contains 12 residues. CDR3 in amino acids: CASFGANTEAFF. As DNA, the CDR3 is TGCGCCAGCTTCGGAGCAAACACTGAAGCTTTCTTT.

The chain carries TRBV29-1 and TRBJ1-2, with 9 bases aligning to TRBD1. The CDR3 sequence is 12 residues long. V trimming: 3 bases; J trimming: 7 bases; junction bases outside the gene matches: 3. Germline V CDR1 and CDR2: SQVTM, ANQGSEA. CDR3 sequence: CSVEVTGGGYTF. In DNA, the CDR3 is TGCAGCGTTGAGGTGACAGGGGGTGGCTACACCTTC. Filled out from reference TRBV29-1 and TRBJ1-2, the complete variable domain reads SAVISQKPSRDICQRGTSLTIQCQVDSQVTMMFWYRQQPGQSLTLIATANQGSEATYESGFVIDKFPISRPNLTFSTLTVSNMSPEDSSIYLCSVEVTGGGYTFGSGTRLTVV.

V gene TRBV7-2 combines with J gene TRBJ2-3; 8 bases fit TRBD2. Germline V gives CDR1 SGHTA, CDR2 FQGNSA. With 1 base clipped from V and 2 bases from J, the junction kept 5 bases outside the gene matches. This CDR3 spans 16 amino acids. CDR3 region: CASSLVPSGLTDTQYF. The CDR3 DNA reads TGTGCCAGCAGCTTAGTTCCTAGCGGGCTCACAGATACGCAGTATTTT.

This chain links TRBV14 with TRBJ2-6; 10 nucleotides line up with TRBD1. Trimming cost V 5 bases and J 1 base; bases outside gene matches: 8. The CDR3 sequence is 18 residues long. CDR1 and CDR2 (germline): SGHDN, FVKESK. In DNA form, the CDR3 reads TGTGCCAGCAGCACCCAACCGGGACAGGGGTCTGGGGCCAACGTCCTGACTTTC. Translated: CASSTQPGQGSGANVLTF.

J is TRBJ2-3 and V is TRBV6-1; D is perhaps TRBD1 (5 bases). The CDR3 is made up of 18 amino acids. V dropped 3 bases and J dropped 1 base, with 20 bases sitting between them. Looked up from germline, CDR1 is MNHNS and CDR2 is SASEGT. The CDR3 region has the DNA TGTGCCAGCAGTGACCCCCAAACAGGCGTCAGGGGCACAGATACGCAGTATTTT. This codes for CASSDPQTGVRGTDTQYF.

V gene TRBV2 combines with J gene TRBJ2-5; D might be TRBD1 (6 bases). Trimming stripped 10 bases from V and 1 base from J, with 19 bases between. The germline V gene encodes CDR1 SNHLY and CDR2 FYNNEI. The CDR3 has 15 amino acids. The CDR3 loop reads CATAKTDSLQETQYF. CDR3 coding DNA: TGTGCCACCGCAAAAACGGACAGCCTCCAAGAGACCCAGTACTTC.

This clone was recorded a few times. The chain employs TRBV12-1 and TRBJ2-1; the table assigns TRBD2, which was not confirmed against the DNA. TRBV12-1 is termed a pseudogene. This CDR3 has 17 residues. DNA for the CDR3: TGTGCCAGCAGCTTTACTAGCGGAGGGGCGTCCTACAATGAGCAGTTCTTC. The encoded protein is CASSFTSGGASYNEQFF.

The J gene is TRBJ1-5, the V gene TRBV19; TRBD1 matches 8 bases. V was pared by 3 bases and J by 3 bases, with 1 base of the junction left unmatched. This CDR3 has 14 amino acids. Germline V lookup: CDR1 LNHDA, CDR2 SQIVND (reference sequence). The DNA of the CDR3 is TGTGCCAGTAGTATGACAGGGGACAATCAGCCCCAGCATTTT. It is translated as CASSMTGDNQPQHF.

The chain has TRBV7-3 and TRBJ2-1; D possibly corresponds to TRBD2 (5 bases). Per the germline V gene, CDR1 is SGHTA and CDR2 is FQGTGA. The CDR3 is made up of 15 amino acids. V was clipped by 5 bases and J by 0 bases, with 11 bases between them. CDR3 sequence (DNA): TGTGCCAGCAGCGAGCGGAGCAGCTCCTACAATGAGCAGTTCTTC. Amino acid sequence: CASSERSSSYNEQFF.

J is TRBJ1-1 and V is TRBV12-3 or TRBV12-4, with 7 bases fitting TRBD1. The CDR3 contains 11 residues. Trimming removed 5 bases from V and 8 bases from J; junction bases left unmatched: 2. The CDR3 loop is CASSMDREAFF. CDR3 nucleotides: TGTGCCAGCAGTATGGACAGGGAAGCTTTCTTT.

The V call is TRBV5-4, the J call TRBJ1-3; D gene uncertain. The V and J ends lost 0 bases and 4 bases respectively, with 11 bases between them. CDR3 length: 15 residues. Germline V gene sequence: CDR1 SGHNT, CDR2 YYREEE (reference sequence). The CDR3 here is CASSLAQATGNTIYF. CDR3 sequence (DNA): TGTGCCAGCAGCTTGGCCCAAGCGACCGGAAACACCATATATTTT.

The V call is TRBV5-6, the J call TRBJ1-2; no definite D call. Between the trimmed V and J ends, which lost 0 bases and 4 bases, there was a span of 10 bases. From germline, CDR1 is SGHDT and CDR2 YYEEEE. CDR3 length: 14 residues. The CDR3 region has the DNA TGTGCCAGCAGCTTGGGGTCAGGCAGCTATGGCTACACCTTC. Translating gives CASSLGSGSYGYTF.

This clone was counted a few times. The chain's CDR3 is CASRDRSYQPQHF. Written as DNA, the CDR3 is TGTGCCAGCCGGGACAGATCATATCAGCCCCAGCATTTT. This chain uses TRBV19 with TRBJ1-5; TRBD1 matches 7 bases. With V trimmed by 9 bases and J by 5 bases, 7 bases remained unmatched. CDR1 LNHDA and CDR2 SQIVND come from the germline V gene (reference sequence). The CDR3 sequence is 13 residues long. The whole variable domain, filled in from reference TRBV19 and TRBJ1-5, reads DGGITQSPKYLFRKEGQNVTLSCEQNLNHDAMYWYRQDPGQGLRLIYYSQIVNDFQKGDIAEGYSVSREKKESFPLTVTSAQKNPTAFYLCASRDRSYQPQHFGDGTRLSIL.

The count of this clone is one. The chain is built from TRBV21-1 and TRBJ2-7; the table's TRBD2 call for D was not verified on the DNA. TRBV21-1 is a pseudogene. This CDR3 has 17 residues. The CDR3 spells CASSPLIGGLRAYEQYF. CDR3 bases: TGTGCCAGCAGCCCCTTAATAGGAGGACTCCGAGCTTACGAGCAGTACTTC.

J is TRBJ2-7 and V is TRBV9; the match to TRBD2 covers 12 bases. Germline loops: CDR1 SGDLS, CDR2 YYNGEE. The CDR3 consists of 15 residues. With 0 bases clipped from V and 5 bases from J, the junction kept 3 bases outside the gene matches. The DNA for the CDR3 is TGTGCCAGCAGCGTAGAGACTAGCGGGAGCCACGAGCAGTACTTC. Its protein product is CASSVETSGSHEQYF.

CDR3 sequence (DNA): TGTGCCACCAGTAAGTCGGGCACCACCTCGGGGACCGGGGAGCTGTTTTTT. It translates to CATSKSGTTSGTGELFF. The chain joins TRBV24-1 to TRBJ2-2; tentative D call: TRBD2 (5 bases). V was shortened by 6 bases and J by 5 bases, with 21 bases between the two germline ends. The CDR3 has 17 amino acids. Germline V lookup: CDR1 KGHDR, CDR2 SFDVKD.

The chain couples TRBV3-1 (or the pseudogene TRBV3-2) to TRBJ2-7; 9 bases are shared with TRBD1. The CDR3 sequence is 18 residues long. Per germline, CDR1 LGHDT and CDR2 YNNKEL (reference sequence). V lost 1 base to trimming and J lost 1 base; unmatched junction nucleotides: 11. In DNA, the CDR3 is TGTGCCAGCAGCCAAGGGAATACCGGGACAGGGTTTTCCTACGAGCAGTACTTC. Residues: CASSQGNTGTGFSYEQYF.

The chain couples TRBV4-1 to TRBJ2-2, with TRBD2 as a possible D gene (7 bases). The germline CDR1 and CDR2 sequences are MGHRA and YSYEKL. V gave up 0 bases and J gave up 2 bases, with 13 bases separating them. The CDR3 totals 17 residues. DNA for the CDR3: TGCGCCAGCAGCCAAGAGTTGGGCGGGGGCAACACCGGGGAGCTGTTTTTT. Encoded protein: CASSQELGGGNTGELFF.